These 20 T cell receptor beta chains originate from one sample sequenced in a study of blood T cell repertoires in COVID-19. TCRdb's table, derived via immunoSEQ multiplex PCR, lists solely in-frame clones and lacks some. The repertoire holds 85,000 to 95,000 clones, with roughly nine tenths as singletons. Sequencing was carried out using peripheral blood. These TCRs come from a man aged 60-69 years with COVID-19, enrolled during active disease.

This rearrangement joins TRBV7-3 to TRBJ1-5; D might be TRBD1 (5 bases). V lost 6 bases to trimming and J lost 3 bases, with 9 bases between them. This CDR3 has 13 amino acids. Germline V gives CDR1 SGHTA, CDR2 FQGTGA. The CDR3 spells CASSKGINQPQHF. In DNA form, the CDR3 reads TGTGCCAGCAGTAAGGGGATCAATCAGCCCCAGCATTTT.

The chain is built from TRBV29-1 and TRBJ1-1, with D possibly TRBD1 on 6 matching bases. Trimming removed 6 bases at V and 5 bases at J, with 16 bases between. Germline CDR1 SQVTM, CDR2 ANQGSEA. This CDR3 spans 13 amino acids. The CDR3 DNA reads TGCAGCGTCCAAGGGGGGGACGCGACTGAAGCTTTCTTT. This sequence encodes CSVQGGDATEAFF.

The chain has TRBV6-2 or TRBV6-3 and TRBJ2-7; 8 bases align to TRBD1. The CDR3 is 16 residues long. V trimming: 2 bases; J trimming: 2 bases; junction bases outside the gene matches: 8. Germline assignment: CDR1 MNHEY and CDR2 SVGEGT. The CDR3: CASSYGPGQETYEQYF. The CDR3, as DNA: TGTGCCAGCAGTTACGGACCGGGACAGGAGACCTACGAGCAGTACTTC.

In regard to this clone: The junction differs from germline at one of its ends, possibly a read error. The rearrangement links TRBV5-1 to TRBJ1-6, with 8 bases lining up with TRBD1. This CDR3 has 17 amino acids. CDR1 is SGHRS, CDR2 YFSETQ, per germline. This CDR3 reads CASGLRGQVAVDSPLHF. The CDR3 bases are TGCGCCAGCGGCTTGAGGGGACAGGTAGCGGTCGATTCACCCCTCCACTTT.

J is TRBJ1-2 and V is TRBV18; 7 bases agree with TRBD1. Germline CDR1 KGHSH, CDR2 LQKENI. Trimming took 8 bases from V and 0 from J; bases not matched to a gene: 3. The CDR3 length is 13 residues. CDR3 sequence (DNA): TGTGCCAGCGGCCAGGGGGCTAACTATGGCTACACCTTC. Translation: CASGQGANYGYTF.

The V call is TRBV2, the J call TRBJ2-1, with TRBD2 matching over 10 bases. The germline gives CDR1 SNHLY, CDR2 FYNNEI. Unmatched junction bases numbered 8, after V lost 5 bases and J lost 7 bases. The CDR3 totals 15 residues. The CDR3 DNA is TGTGCCAGCAGTCCTCTAGCGGGAGTCGGGAATGAGCAGTTCTTC. Its translation: CASSPLAGVGNEQFF.

This sequence joins TRBV12-3 or TRBV12-4 and TRBJ1-2, with 8 bases aligning to TRBD1. Germline trimming cut 4 bases from V and 12 bases from J; bases unmatched to any gene: 10. The CDR3 has 13 residues. The CDR3 sequence: CASSSTGAPSHTF. CDR3 nucleotides: TGTGCCAGCAGTTCGACAGGGGCCCCTTCCCACACCTTC.

As regards this clone: This specimen includes other DNA sequences encoding the same CDR3. The chain joins TRBV11-2 to TRBJ1-1; 7 positions agree with TRBD1. Germline values: CDR1 SGHAT, CDR2 FQNNGV. V shed 1 base and J 4 bases; nucleotides not matched to a gene: 0. CDR3 length equals 13 residues. The CDR3 nucleotides read TGTGCCAGCAGCTTAGGACAGGGCACTGAAGCTTTCTTT. Residues: CASSLGQGTEAFF.

The chain joins TRBV25-1 to TRBJ1-2; a possible D gene is TRBD1 (6 bases). The CDR3 sequence is 13 residues long. Trimming pared 0 bases from V and 8 bases from J, leaving 10 bases between. Germline CDR1 reads MGHDK; CDR2 reads SYGVNS. The CDR3 bases are TGTGCCAGCAGTGAATATAGGGGGAGCGGCTACACCTTC. Amino acids: CASSEYRGSGYTF.

The J gene is TRBJ2-1, the V gene TRBV3-1 (or the pseudogene TRBV3-2); D unresolved. Germline V gene sequence: CDR1 LGHDT, CDR2 YNNKEL (reference sequence). Trimming stripped 0 bases from V and 8 bases from J, with 8 bases between. The CDR3 is 13 amino acids. The CDR3 loop reads CASSQDSGDEQFF. The CDR3 DNA is TGTGCCAGCAGCCAAGATAGTGGAGATGAGCAGTTCTTC.

The J gene is TRBJ1-1, the V gene TRBV29-1; 9 nucleotides line up with TRBD1. The CDR3 extends over 17 amino acids. Trimming cost V 5 bases and J 4 bases; bases outside gene matches: 17. The germline gives CDR1 SQVTM, CDR2 ANQGSEA. CDR3 amino acids: CSVLGRGQGFGSTEAFF. The CDR3 coding sequence is TGCAGCGTTTTGGGTAGAGGACAGGGGTTTGGTAGCACTGAAGCTTTCTTT.

The chain has TRBV3-1 (or the pseudogene TRBV3-2) and TRBJ1-5; TRBD1 is a possible D gene (5 bases). The CDR3 has 17 amino acids. V was trimmed by 3 bases and J by 0 bases, leaving 15 bases between them. Germline CDR1 LGHDT, CDR2 YNNKEL (reference sequence). The CDR3, as DNA: TGTGCCAGCAGCCAGGGGACGGTGGGGGGTAGCAATCAGCCCCAGCATTTT. Amino acids: CASSQGTVGGSNQPQHF.

Only a few counts were recorded for this clone. The chain uses TRBV21-1 and TRBJ2-7; the D call of TRBD2 is as the table states it, not checked on the DNA. TRBV21-1 is described as a pseudogene. The CDR3 totals 17 residues. CDR3 protein: CASSKRGLAGTLGEQYF. Written as DNA, the CDR3 is TGTGCCAGCAGCAAAAGGGGACTAGCGGGTACCCTCGGCGAGCAGTACTTC.

The V call is TRBV6-5, the J call TRBJ1-1; 9 nucleotides line up with TRBD1. Per germline, CDR1 MNHEY and CDR2 SVGAGI. The CDR3 totals 15 residues. V was pared by 5 bases and J by 1 base, with 5 bases of the junction left unmatched. The CDR3 DNA follows: TGTGCCAGCAGTCATCCGGGACAGGGGAACACTGAAGCTTTCTTT. Translated: CASSHPGQGNTEAFF.

V gene TRBV6-1 combines with J gene TRBJ1-5; possible D gene TRBD1, 5 bases. Germline values: CDR1 MNHNS, CDR2 SASEGT. The CDR3 is 18 amino acids. Trimming stripped 4 bases from V and 1 base from J, with 20 bases between. DNA for the CDR3: TGTGCCAGCAGTGTTCAGGGAGGAACATATTTAAGCAATCAGCCCCAGCATTTT. Its translation is CASSVQGGTYLSNQPQHF.

The CDR3 is CASSQDFRGEQFF. CDR3 coding DNA: TGTGCCAGCAGCCAAGATTTCCGGGGGGAGCAGTTCTTC. The V and J genes are TRBV14 and TRBJ2-1; the D gene is possibly TRBD2 (6 bases). In germline, CDR1 is SGHDN, CDR2 FVKESK. The CDR3 covers 13 residues. V was trimmed by 0 bases and J by 10 bases, leaving 10 bases between them.

The chain couples TRBV7-2 to TRBJ2-1; TRBD2 aligns across 14 bases. V trimming: 5 bases; J trimming: 7 bases; junction bases outside the gene matches: 4. From germline, CDR1 is SGHTA and CDR2 FQGNSA. CDR3 size: 15 residues. DNA of the CDR3: TGTGCCAGCAGCCCGGGACTAGCGGGAGTAAATGAGCAGTTCTTC. This sequence encodes CASSPGLAGVNEQFF.

CDR3 sequence (DNA): TGCGCCAGCAGCGCGGCGGCTAGCGGGGGACAAGAGACCCAGTACTTC. As protein: CASSAAASGGQETQYF. V gene TRBV5-1 combines with J gene TRBJ2-5; 10 bases align to TRBD2. V was clipped by 4 bases and J by 2 bases; unmatched bases: 8. CDR3 length: 16 residues. Germline V gene data show CDR1 as SGHRS and CDR2 as YFSETQ.

The V and J genes are TRBV5-6 and TRBJ2-5, with 13 bases matching TRBD2. V shed 4 bases and J 4 bases; nucleotides not matched to a gene: 7. The length of the CDR3 is 16 residues. Germline V lookup: CDR1 SGHDT, CDR2 YYEEEE. The CDR3 DNA reads as TGTGCCAGCAGCCCAATGGGACTAGCGGGGACAGAGACCCAGTACTTC. Its protein product is CASSPMGLAGTETQYF.

J is TRBJ1-2 and V is TRBV6-5; the D gene is possibly TRBD1 (6 bases). Trimming pared 6 bases from V and 0 bases from J, leaving 14 bases between. The CDR3 is 15 amino acids. In germline, CDR1 is MNHEY, CDR2 SVGAGI. The CDR3 DNA is TGTGCCAGCAGCCGAACAGGGAAAGCTAACTATGGCTACACCTTC. This codes for CASSRTGKANYGYTF.